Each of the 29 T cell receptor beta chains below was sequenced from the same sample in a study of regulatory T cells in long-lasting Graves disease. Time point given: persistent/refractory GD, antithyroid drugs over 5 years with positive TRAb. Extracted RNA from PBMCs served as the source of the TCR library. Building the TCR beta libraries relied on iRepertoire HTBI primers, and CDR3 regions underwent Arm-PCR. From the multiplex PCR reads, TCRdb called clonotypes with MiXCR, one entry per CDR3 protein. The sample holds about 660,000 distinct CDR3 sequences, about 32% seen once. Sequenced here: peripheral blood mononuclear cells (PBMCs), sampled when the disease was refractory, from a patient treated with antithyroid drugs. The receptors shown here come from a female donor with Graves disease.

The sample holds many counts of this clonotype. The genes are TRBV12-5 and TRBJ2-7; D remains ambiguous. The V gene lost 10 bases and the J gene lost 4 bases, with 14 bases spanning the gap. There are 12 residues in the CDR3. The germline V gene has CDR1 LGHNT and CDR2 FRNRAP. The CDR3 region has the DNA TGTGCTATCTCTGGACGTCGGTACGAGCAGTACTTC. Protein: CAISGRRYEQYF.

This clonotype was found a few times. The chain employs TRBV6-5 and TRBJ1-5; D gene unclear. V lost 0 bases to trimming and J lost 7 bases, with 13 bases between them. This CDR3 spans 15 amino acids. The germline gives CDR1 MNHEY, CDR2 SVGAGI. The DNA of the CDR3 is TGTGCCAGCAGTTACTCAGGAGGGATATTACAGCCCCAGCATTTT. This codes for CASSYSGGILQPQHF.

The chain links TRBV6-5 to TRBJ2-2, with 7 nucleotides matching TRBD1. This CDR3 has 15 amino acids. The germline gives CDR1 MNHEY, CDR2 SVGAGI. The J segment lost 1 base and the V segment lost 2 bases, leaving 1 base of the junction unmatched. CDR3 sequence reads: CASSYGTENTGELFF. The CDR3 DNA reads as TGTGCCAGCAGTTACGGGACAGAGAACACCGGGGAGCTGTTTTTT.

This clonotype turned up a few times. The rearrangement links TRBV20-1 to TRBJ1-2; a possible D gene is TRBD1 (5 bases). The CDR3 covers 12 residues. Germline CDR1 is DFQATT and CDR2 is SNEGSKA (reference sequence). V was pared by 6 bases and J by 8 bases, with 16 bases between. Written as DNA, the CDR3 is TGCAGTGCCCTAAGCAGAGGGGTCGGCTACACCTTC. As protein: CSALSRGVGYTF.

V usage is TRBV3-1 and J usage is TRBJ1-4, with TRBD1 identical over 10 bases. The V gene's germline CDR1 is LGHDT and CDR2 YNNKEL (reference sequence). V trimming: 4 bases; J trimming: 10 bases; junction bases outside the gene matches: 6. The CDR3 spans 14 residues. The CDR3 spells CASSLGTGDRKLFF. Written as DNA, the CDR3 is TGTGCCAGCAGCCTAGGGACAGGGGACAGAAAACTGTTTTTT. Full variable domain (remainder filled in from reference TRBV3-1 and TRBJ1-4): DTAVSQTPKYLVTQMGNDKSIKCEQNLGHDTMYWYKQDSKKFLKIMFSYNNKELIINETVPNRFSPKSPDKAHLNLHINSLELGDSAVYFCASSLGTGDRKLFFGSGTQLSVL.

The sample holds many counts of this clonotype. As DNA, the CDR3 is TGTGCCAGCAGTTTCACAGGGGACACTGAAGCTTTCTTT. Its translation: CASSFTGDTEAFF. The rearrangement joins TRBV28 to TRBJ1-1, with 7 bases identical to TRBD1. CDR1 and CDR2 from the germline V gene are MDHEN and SYDVKM. CDR3 length: 13 residues. The junction had 1 base not matched to a gene; V was cut back by 3 bases and J by 3 bases.

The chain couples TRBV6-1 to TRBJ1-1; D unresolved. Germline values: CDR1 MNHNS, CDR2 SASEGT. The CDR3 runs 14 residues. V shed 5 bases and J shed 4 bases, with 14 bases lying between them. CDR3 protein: CASSPSRTGTEAFF. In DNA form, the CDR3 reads TGTGCCAGCAGTCCATCCCGGACCGGCACTGAAGCTTTCTTT.

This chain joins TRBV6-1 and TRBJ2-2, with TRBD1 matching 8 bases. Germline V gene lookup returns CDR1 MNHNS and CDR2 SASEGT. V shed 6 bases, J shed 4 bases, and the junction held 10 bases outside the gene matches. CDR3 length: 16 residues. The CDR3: CASRSGGVSGTGELFF. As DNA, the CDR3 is TGTGCCAGCAGGTCAGGGGGCGTCTCGGGCACCGGGGAGCTGTTTTTT.

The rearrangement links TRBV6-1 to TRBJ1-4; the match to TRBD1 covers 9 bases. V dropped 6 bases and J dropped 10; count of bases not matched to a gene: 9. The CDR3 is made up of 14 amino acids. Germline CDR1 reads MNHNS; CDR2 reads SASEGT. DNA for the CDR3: TGTGCCAGCAGATTCAGTACAGGGGGCGGAAAACTGTTTTTT. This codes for CASRFSTGGGKLFF.

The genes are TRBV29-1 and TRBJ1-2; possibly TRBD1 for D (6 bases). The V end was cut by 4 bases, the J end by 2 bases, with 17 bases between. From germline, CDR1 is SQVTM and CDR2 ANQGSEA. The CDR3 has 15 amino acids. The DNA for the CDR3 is TGCAGCGTTGTTCTTCGAGGGCAGGGGAACTATGGCTACACCTTC. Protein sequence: CSVVLRGQGNYGYTF.

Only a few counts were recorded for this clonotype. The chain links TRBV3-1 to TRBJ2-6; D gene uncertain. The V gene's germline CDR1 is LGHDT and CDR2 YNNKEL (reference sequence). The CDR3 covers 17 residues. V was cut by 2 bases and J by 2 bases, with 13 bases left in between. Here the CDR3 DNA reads TGTGCCAGCAGCCAAAGTTCCGATTTTCCTGGGGCCAACGTCCTGACTTTC. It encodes CASSQSSDFPGANVLTF.

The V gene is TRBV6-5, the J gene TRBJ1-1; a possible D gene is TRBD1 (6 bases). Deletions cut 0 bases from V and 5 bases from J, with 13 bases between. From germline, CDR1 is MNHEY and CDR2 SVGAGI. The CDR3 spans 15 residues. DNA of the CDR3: TGTGCCAGCAGTTACTCGGGGGGTACAGGGACTGAAGCTTTCTTT. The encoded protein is CASSYSGGTGTEAFF.

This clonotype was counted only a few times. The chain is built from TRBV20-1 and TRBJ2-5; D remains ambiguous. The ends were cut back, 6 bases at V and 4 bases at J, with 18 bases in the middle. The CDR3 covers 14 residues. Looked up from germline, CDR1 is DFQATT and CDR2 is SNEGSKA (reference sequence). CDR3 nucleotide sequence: TGCAGTGCCGACACACTTCGACCCTCAGAGACCCAGTACTTC. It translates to CSADTLRPSETQYF.

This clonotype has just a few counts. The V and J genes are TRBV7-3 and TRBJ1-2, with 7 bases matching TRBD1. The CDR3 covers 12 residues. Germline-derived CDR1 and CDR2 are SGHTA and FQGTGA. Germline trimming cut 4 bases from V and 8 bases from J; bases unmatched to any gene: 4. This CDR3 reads CASSSQGSGYTF. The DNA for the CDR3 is TGTGCCAGCAGCTCACAGGGGTCCGGCTACACCTTC.

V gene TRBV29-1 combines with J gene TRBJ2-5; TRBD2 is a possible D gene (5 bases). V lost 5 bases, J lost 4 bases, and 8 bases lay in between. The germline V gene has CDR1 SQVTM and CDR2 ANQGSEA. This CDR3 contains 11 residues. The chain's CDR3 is CSVWAGETQYF. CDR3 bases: TGCAGCGTTTGGGCGGGAGAGACCCAGTACTTC. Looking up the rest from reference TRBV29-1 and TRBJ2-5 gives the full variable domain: SAVISQKPSRDICQRGTSLTIQCQVDSQVTMMFWYRQQPGQSLTLIATANQGSEATYESGFVIDKFPISRPNLTFSTLTVSNMSPEDSSIYLCSVWAGETQYFGPGTRLLVL.

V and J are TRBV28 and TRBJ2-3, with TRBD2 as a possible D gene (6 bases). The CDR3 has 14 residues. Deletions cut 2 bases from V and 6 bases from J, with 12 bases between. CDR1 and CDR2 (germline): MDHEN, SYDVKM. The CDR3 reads CASSLRGLGDTQYF. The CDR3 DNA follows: TGTGCCAGCAGTTTAAGGGGACTCGGTGATACGCAGTATTTT. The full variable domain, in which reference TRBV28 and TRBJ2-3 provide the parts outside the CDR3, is DVKVTQSSRYLVKRTGEKVFLECVQDMDHENMFWYRQDPGLGLRLIYFSYDVKMKEKGDIPEGYSVSREKKERFSLILESASTNQTSMYLCASSLRGLGDTQYFGPGTRLTVL.

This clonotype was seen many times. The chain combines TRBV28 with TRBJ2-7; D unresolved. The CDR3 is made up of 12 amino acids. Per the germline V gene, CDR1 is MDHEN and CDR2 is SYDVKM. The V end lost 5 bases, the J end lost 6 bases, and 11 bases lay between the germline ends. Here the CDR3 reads CASSVLGGEQYF. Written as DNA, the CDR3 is TGTGCCAGCAGTGTCCTGGGTGGCGAGCAGTACTTC. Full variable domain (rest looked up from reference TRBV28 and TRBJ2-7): DVKVTQSSRYLVKRTGEKVFLECVQDMDHENMFWYRQDPGLGLRLIYFSYDVKMKEKGDIPEGYSVSREKKERFSLILESASTNQTSMYLCASSVLGGEQYFGPGTRLTVT.

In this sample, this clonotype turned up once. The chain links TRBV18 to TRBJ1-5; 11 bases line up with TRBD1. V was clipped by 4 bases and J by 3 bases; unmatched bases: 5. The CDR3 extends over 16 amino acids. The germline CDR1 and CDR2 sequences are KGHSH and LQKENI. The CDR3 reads CASSRTGGTSNQPQHF. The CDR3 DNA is TGTGCCAGCTCACGGACAGGGGGCACATCCAATCAGCCCCAGCATTTT.

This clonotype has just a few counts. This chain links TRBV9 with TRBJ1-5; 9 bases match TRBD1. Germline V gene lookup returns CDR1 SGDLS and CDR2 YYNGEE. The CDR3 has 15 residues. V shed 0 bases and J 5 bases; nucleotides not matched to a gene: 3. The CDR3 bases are TGTGCCAGCAGCGTAGAGGGGGACAGGGATCAGCCCCAGCATTTT. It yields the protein CASSVEGDRDQPQHF.

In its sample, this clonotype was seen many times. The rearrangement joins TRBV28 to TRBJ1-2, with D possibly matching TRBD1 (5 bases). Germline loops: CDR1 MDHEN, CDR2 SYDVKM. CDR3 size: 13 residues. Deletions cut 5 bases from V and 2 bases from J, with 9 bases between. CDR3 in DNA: TGTGCCAGCAGTACGGGGGGGAACTATGGCTACACCTTC. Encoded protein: CASSTGGNYGYTF.

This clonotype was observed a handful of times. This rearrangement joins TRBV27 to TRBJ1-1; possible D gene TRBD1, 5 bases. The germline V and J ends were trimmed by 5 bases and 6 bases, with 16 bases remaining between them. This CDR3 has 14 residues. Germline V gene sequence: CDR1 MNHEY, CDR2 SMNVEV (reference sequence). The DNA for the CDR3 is TGTGCCAGCAGTGTCGTCAGGGTCGGCGCTGAAGCTTTCTTT. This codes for CASSVVRVGAEAFF.

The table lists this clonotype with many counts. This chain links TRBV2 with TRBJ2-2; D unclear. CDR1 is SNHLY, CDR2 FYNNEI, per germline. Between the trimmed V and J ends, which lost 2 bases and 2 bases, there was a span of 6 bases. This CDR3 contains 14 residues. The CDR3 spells CASSELGNTGELFF. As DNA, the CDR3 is TGTGCCAGCAGTGAATTGGGCAACACCGGGGAGCTGTTTTTT.

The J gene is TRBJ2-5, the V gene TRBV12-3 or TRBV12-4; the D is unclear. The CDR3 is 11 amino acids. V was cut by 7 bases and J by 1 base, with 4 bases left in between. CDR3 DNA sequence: TGTGCCAGCAAACTCCAAGAGACCCAGTACTTC. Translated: CASKLQETQYF.

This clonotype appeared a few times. CDR3 in DNA: TGTGCCACCAGCAGAGATGAGGGCGGGAGGCAAGAGACCCAGTACTTC. It is translated as CATSRDEGGRQETQYF. The chain is built from TRBV15 and TRBJ2-5; TRBD2 aligns across 8 bases. The CDR3 has 16 amino acids. The trim removed 0 bases at V and 2 bases at J, leaving 5 bases unmatched. CDR1 is LNHNV and CDR2 is YYDKDF in the germline V gene (reference sequence). Looking up the rest from reference TRBV15 and TRBJ2-5 gives the full variable domain: DAMVIQNPRYQVTQFGKPVTLSCSQTLNHNVMYWYQQKSSQAPKLLFHYYDKDFNNEADTPDNFQSRRPNTSFCFLDIRSPGLGDTAMYLCATSRDEGGRQETQYFGPGTRLLVL.

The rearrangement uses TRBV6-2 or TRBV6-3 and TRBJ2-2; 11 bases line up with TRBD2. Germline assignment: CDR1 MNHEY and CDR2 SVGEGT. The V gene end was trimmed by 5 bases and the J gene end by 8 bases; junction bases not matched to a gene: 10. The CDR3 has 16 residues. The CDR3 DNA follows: TGTGCCAGCAGTGAACTACTAGCGGGAGCATATGGGGAGCTGTTTTTT. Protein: CASSELLAGAYGELFF.

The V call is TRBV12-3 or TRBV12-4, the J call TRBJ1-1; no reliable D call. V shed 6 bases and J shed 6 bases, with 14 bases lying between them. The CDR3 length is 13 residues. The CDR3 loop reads CASRLDVRAEAFF. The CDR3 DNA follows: TGTGCCAGCAGGTTGGACGTAAGGGCTGAAGCTTTCTTT.

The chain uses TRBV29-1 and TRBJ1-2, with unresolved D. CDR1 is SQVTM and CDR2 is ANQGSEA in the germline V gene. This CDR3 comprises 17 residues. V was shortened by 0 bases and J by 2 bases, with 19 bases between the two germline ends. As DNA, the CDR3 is TGCAGCGTTGAAGAAAACCCTCTGTGGCCAGGCAACTATGGCTACACCTTC. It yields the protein CSVEENPLWPGNYGYTF. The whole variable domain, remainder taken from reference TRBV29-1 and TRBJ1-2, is SAVISQKPSRDICQRGTSLTIQCQVDSQVTMMFWYRQQPGQSLTLIATANQGSEATYESGFVIDKFPISRPNLTFSTLTVSNMSPEDSSIYLCSVEENPLWPGNYGYTFGSGTRLTVV.

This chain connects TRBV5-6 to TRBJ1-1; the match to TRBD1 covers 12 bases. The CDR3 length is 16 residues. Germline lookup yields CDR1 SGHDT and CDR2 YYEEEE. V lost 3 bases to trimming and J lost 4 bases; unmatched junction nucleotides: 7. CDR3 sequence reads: CASSSGTGGWGTEAFF. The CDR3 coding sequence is TGTGCCAGCAGCTCCGGGACAGGGGGCTGGGGCACTGAAGCTTTCTTT.

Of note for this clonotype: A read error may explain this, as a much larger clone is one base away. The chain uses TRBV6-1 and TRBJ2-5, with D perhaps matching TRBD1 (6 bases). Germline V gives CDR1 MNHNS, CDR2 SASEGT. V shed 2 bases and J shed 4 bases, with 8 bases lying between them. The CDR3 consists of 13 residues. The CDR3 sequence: CASSEPRGETQYF. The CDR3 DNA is TGTGCCAGCAGTGAACCCAGGGGAGAGACCCAGTACTTC.